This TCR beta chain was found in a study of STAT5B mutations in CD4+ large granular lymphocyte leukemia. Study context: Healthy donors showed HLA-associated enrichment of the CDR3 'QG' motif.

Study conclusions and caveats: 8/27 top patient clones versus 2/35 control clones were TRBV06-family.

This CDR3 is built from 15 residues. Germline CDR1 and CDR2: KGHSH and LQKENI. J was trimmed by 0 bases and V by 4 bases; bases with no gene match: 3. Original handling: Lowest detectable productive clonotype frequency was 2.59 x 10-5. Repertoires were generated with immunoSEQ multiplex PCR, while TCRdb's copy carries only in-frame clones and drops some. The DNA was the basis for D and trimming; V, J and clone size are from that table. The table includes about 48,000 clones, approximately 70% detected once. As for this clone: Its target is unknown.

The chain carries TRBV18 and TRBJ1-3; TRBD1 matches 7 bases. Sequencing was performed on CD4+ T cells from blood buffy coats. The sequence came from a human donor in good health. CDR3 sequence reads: CASSQQGVSGNTIYF. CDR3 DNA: TGTGCCAGCTCACAGCAGGGGGTCTCTGGAAACACCATATATTTT. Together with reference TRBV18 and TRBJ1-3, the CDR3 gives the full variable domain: NAGVMQNPRHLVRRRGQEARLRCSPMKGHSHVYWYRQLPEEGLKFMVYLQKENIIDESGMPKERFSAEFPKEGPSILRIQQVVRGDSAAYFCASSQQGVSGNTIYFGEGSWLTVV.